The 20 T cell receptor beta chains in this list originate from one sample, sequenced in a study of circulating and synovial CD4+ cells in juvenile arthritis. Assay: immunoSEQ multiplex PCR; the TCRdb copy retains only in-frame clones and omits some. The sample includes over 15,000 clones, around nine tenths of them seen just once. Input material: CD4+ T cells from blood. The receptors come from a human donor with juvenile idiopathic arthritis.

This chain joins TRBV7-8 and TRBJ1-5; 8 bases are a match to TRBD1. Looked up from germline, CDR1 is SGHVS and CDR2 is FQNEAQ. This CDR3 is built from 14 residues. The V gene end was trimmed by 6 bases and the J gene end by 3 bases; junction bases not matched to a gene: 4. The CDR3 protein is CASSPDRANQPQHF. The CDR3 region has the DNA TGTGCCAGCAGTCCGGACAGGGCCAATCAGCCCCAGCATTTT. The whole variable domain, remainder taken from reference TRBV7-8 and TRBJ1-5, is GAGVSQSPRYKVAKRGQDVALRCDPISGHVSLFWYQQALGQGPEFLTYFQNEAQLDKSGLPSDRFFAERPEGSVSTLKIQRTQQEDSAVYLCASSPDRANQPQHFGDGTRLSIL.

The rearrangement links TRBV4-2 to TRBJ2-4, with 9 positions matching TRBD2. CDR3 size: 20 residues. The germline CDR1 and CDR2 sequences are LGHNA and YNFKEQ. J was trimmed by 4 bases and V by 0 bases; bases with no gene match: 16. The CDR3 DNA reads TGTGCCAGCAGCCAAGATTCGGTCTTTGGGCTAGCGGGGAATAAAAACATTCAGTACTTC. This translates into CASSQDSVFGLAGNKNIQYF.

This sequence joins TRBV29-1 and TRBJ2-1; 12 bases map to TRBD2. The CDR3 is 14 residues long. Germline lookup yields CDR1 SQVTM and CDR2 ANQGSEA. J gave up 8 bases and V 6 bases, and 8 bases lay outside the gene matches. The CDR3 DNA reads TGCAGCGTGGGTCTGGGACTAGCGGGCCATGAGCAGTTCTTC. Translating gives CSVGLGLAGHEQFF.

The chain links TRBV7-2 to TRBJ1-1; 8 bases agree with TRBD1. This CDR3 spans 14 amino acids. Germline V lookup: CDR1 SGHTA, CDR2 FQGNSA. Losses at the gene ends were 3 bases for V and 4 bases for J; bases not matched to a gene: 4. This CDR3 reads CASSFRQGSTEAFF. DNA of the CDR3: TGTGCCAGCAGCTTCCGACAGGGGAGCACTGAAGCTTTCTTT.

The chain is built from TRBV11-2 and TRBJ1-1, with D possibly being TRBD1 (6 bases). CDR3 length: 11 residues. Germline-derived CDR1 and CDR2 are SGHAT and FQNNGV. Trimming cost V 5 bases and J 12 bases, with 13 bases left between them. CDR3 DNA sequence: TGTGCCAGCAGCGCACAGGGACGAACTTTCTTT. Amino acid sequence: CASSAQGRTFF.

This chain links TRBV6-6 with TRBJ1-3; 8 nucleotides align to TRBD1. The V and J ends lost 4 bases and 4 bases, in that order; junction bases with no gene match: 6. CDR3 length: 15 residues. In germline, CDR1 is MNHNY, CDR2 SVGAGI (reference sequence). CDR3 protein: CASSSVGTGGNTIYF. The DNA of the CDR3 is TGTGCCAGCAGTTCTGTTGGGACAGGCGGAAACACCATATATTTT.

The gene calls are TRBV5-1 and TRBJ2-7; D is unresolved. The CDR3 consists of 14 residues. The V and J ends lost 1 base and 1 base respectively, with 9 bases between them. Germline V lookup: CDR1 SGHRS, CDR2 YFSETQ. The CDR3 is CASSLFISSYEQYF. In DNA, the CDR3 is TGCGCCAGCAGCTTGTTTATCTCTTCCTACGAGCAGTACTTC.

This chain uses TRBV27 with TRBJ2-3, with TRBD1 matching 12 bases. Germline trimming cut 6 bases from V and 6 bases from J; bases unmatched to any gene: 7. The CDR3 loop spans 15 amino acids. Germline V gives CDR1 MNHEY, CDR2 SMNVEV (reference sequence). The CDR3 loop reads CASRPGQGAIDTQYF. CDR3 bases: TGTGCCAGCAGGCCGGGACAGGGGGCCATCGATACGCAGTATTTT.

The chain carries TRBV5-1 and TRBJ1-1; tentative D call: TRBD1 (5 bases). Germline CDR1 SGHRS, CDR2 YFSETQ. V was shortened by 3 bases and J by 4 bases, with 19 bases between the two germline ends. This CDR3 has 16 amino acids. DNA of the CDR3: TGCGCCAGCAGCTCACATTCGACAGTTGTCAGCACTGAAGCTTTCTTT. Protein sequence: CASSSHSTVVSTEAFF.

This clone is classed as medium-sized (0.01 to 0.1%). The chain has TRBV4-3 and TRBJ1-4; possible D gene TRBD1, 5 bases. The germline CDR1 and CDR2 sequences are LGHNA and YSLEER. The CDR3 consists of 15 residues. The V and J ends lost 1 base and 8 bases respectively, with 14 bases between them. Here the CDR3 DNA reads TGCGCCAGCAGCCAAGGTCACAGCGGGGGGGAAAAACTGTTTTTT. It is translated as CASSQGHSGGEKLFF.

This rearrangement joins TRBV9 to TRBJ2-5, with 10 positions matching TRBD1. Germline loops: CDR1 SGDLS, CDR2 YYNGEE. This CDR3 region has 16 residues. J lost 2 bases, V lost 0 bases, and 4 bases had no gene match. CDR3 region: CASSVEDRGWQETQYF. In DNA, the CDR3 is TGTGCCAGCAGCGTAGAGGACAGGGGGTGGCAAGAGACCCAGTACTTC.

This CDR3 reads CASSEGRDLRAFF. The CDR3 coding sequence is TGCGCCAGCAGTGAGGGGCGGGATTTAAGGGCTTTCTTT. This chain links TRBV10-2 with TRBJ1-1; D remains ambiguous. V lost 2 bases and J lost 11, with 15 bases in between. The CDR3 loop spans 13 amino acids. Germline V lookup: CDR1 WSHSY, CDR2 SAAADI.

J is TRBJ2-1 and V is TRBV6-5; 10 bases agree with TRBD2. The CDR3 totals 15 residues. V was pared by 2 bases and J by 4 bases, with 2 bases of the junction left unmatched. The germline gives CDR1 MNHEY, CDR2 SVGAGI. CDR3 sequence reads: CASSYLAGEYNEQFF. The CDR3 region has the DNA TGTGCCAGCAGTTACCTAGCGGGAGAGTACAATGAGCAGTTCTTC.

The chain carries TRBV5-4 and TRBJ2-7, with 8 nucleotides matching TRBD2. CDR1 is SGHNT, CDR2 YYREEE, per germline (reference sequence). The CDR3 is 16 residues long. Trimming removed 4 bases from V and 6 bases from J; junction bases left unmatched: 15. Written as DNA, the CDR3 is TGTGCCAGCAGCCCCGACTCGGGCGGGAGGTTGAGCGAGCAGTACTTC. Protein: CASSPDSGGRLSEQYF.

The CDR3 here is CASTLGASRKNIQYF. CDR3 sequence (DNA): TGTGCCAGCACCTTAGGGGCTTCTAGGAAAAACATTCAGTACTTC. The rearrangement uses TRBV21-1 and TRBJ2-4; the D call of TRBD1 is as the table states it, not checked on the DNA. TRBV21-1 is described as a pseudogene. This CDR3 comprises 15 residues.

In its sample, this clone was seen a few times. The gene calls are TRBV2 and TRBJ1-5, with unresolved D. The CDR3 consists of 11 residues. With 8 bases removed from V and 6 bases from J, the gap between germline ends came to 8 bases. The germline V gene has CDR1 SNHLY and CDR2 FYNNEI. The CDR3 nucleotides are TGTGCCAGCGGACTGAGTCAGCCCCAGCATTTT. Protein: CASGLSQPQHF.

This clone was counted a single time. The chain is built from TRBV5-1 and TRBJ2-2; weak D call: TRBD2 (5 bases). Germline CDR1 and CDR2: SGHRS and YFSETQ. The CDR3 sequence is 15 residues long. The germline V and J ends were trimmed by 2 bases and 5 bases, with 13 bases remaining between them. CDR3 nucleotide sequence: TGCGCCAGCAGCTTTATAGGGAGTGGTACCGGGGAGCTGTTTTTT. It codes for CASSFIGSGTGELFF.

The chain employs TRBV6-4 and TRBJ2-1; 12 bases match TRBD2. Trimming cost V 4 bases and J 6 bases; bases outside gene matches: 1. The CDR3 contains 14 residues. Germline V CDR1 and CDR2: MRHNA, SNTAGT. CDR3 sequence reads: CASSVTSGSNEQFF. In nucleotides, the CDR3 is TGTGCCAGCAGTGTGACTAGCGGGAGCAATGAGCAGTTCTTC.

J is TRBJ1-5 and V is TRBV9; 7 bases fit TRBD1. In germline, CDR1 is SGDLS, CDR2 YYNGEE. Trimming cost V 10 bases and J 1 base; bases outside gene matches: 20. The CDR3 sequence is 18 residues long. The CDR3 is CAHGKIRGRVGSNQPQHF. The CDR3 nucleotides are TGTGCCCACGGGAAAATAAGGGGGCGGGTTGGCAGCAATCAGCCCCAGCATTTT.

The sample holds one count of this clone. The chain has TRBV27 and TRBJ2-3; D gene ambiguous. Germline CDR1 and CDR2: MNHEY and SMNVEV (reference sequence). The CDR3 covers 13 residues. Trimming pared 2 bases from V and 2 bases from J, leaving 5 bases between. The CDR3 is CASSLSYTDTQYF. For the CDR3, the DNA is TGTGCCAGCAGTTTAAGCTACACAGATACGCAGTATTTT.